These 14 T cell receptor beta chains share one sample of origin, sequenced in a study of cytomegalovirus exposure and HLA in healthy donors. Researchers ran the PCR with 60 Vbeta and 13 Jbeta primers. Profiled with immunoSEQ multiplex PCR; TCRdb holds only in-frame clones, not every one. This repertoire shows about 92,000 clones, about three quarters found once; its top ten account for under 8%. The sample was PBMCs. The receptors derive from a man aged 50 to 59 in good health and CMV-seropositive.

This clone was observed a few times. The CDR3 DNA follows: TGTGCCAGCAGCGTAGAAGGCAGGGGGCGCGACGAGCAGTACTTC. Protein sequence: CASSVEGRGRDEQYF. The V and J genes are TRBV9 and TRBJ2-7; the match to TRBD1 covers 8 bases. CDR1 and CDR2 from the germline V gene are SGDLS and YYNGEE. The CDR3 extends over 15 amino acids. J was trimmed by 5 bases and V by 0 bases; bases with no gene match: 7.

This clone came up a few times. Relative to the germline gene, one junction end is altered; a read error may explain this. The chain carries TRBV4-3 and TRBJ2-7; D remains unclear. The CDR3 sequence is 15 residues long. Germline CDR1 LGHNA, CDR2 YSLEER. CDR3 protein: CASSQDSHPSYEQYF. As DNA, the CDR3 is TGCGCCAGCAGTCAAGATTCACACCCCTCCTACGAGCAGTACTTC.

The chain carries TRBV29-1 and TRBJ2-7; 9 nucleotides align to TRBD1. The ends lost 7 bases at V and 3 bases at J; junction bases unmatched: 4. This CDR3 is built from 12 residues. Per the germline V gene, CDR1 is SQVTM and CDR2 is ANQGSEA. The DNA for the CDR3 is TGCAGCGCAGGGACAGGGAGCTACGAGCAGTACTTC. This encodes CSAGTGSYEQYF.

The gene calls are TRBV6-5 and TRBJ1-2, with a tentative D call TRBD1 (6 bases). Trimming left V 5 bases short and J 4 bases short, with 14 bases between. CDR1 and CDR2 (germline): MNHEY, SVGAGI. CDR3 length: 14 residues. CDR3 DNA: TGTGCCAGCAGTCCGCGGACAGCCTCCTATGGCTACACCTTC. It codes for CASSPRTASYGYTF.

The V call is TRBV7-8, the J call TRBJ1-2; the match to TRBD1 covers 9 bases. Germline CDR1 is SGHVS and CDR2 is FQNEAQ. This CDR3 contains 15 residues. J lost 8 bases, V lost 1 base, and 8 bases had no gene match. As DNA, the CDR3 is TGTGCCAGCAGCTTAGGTCGGGACAGGGATCGAGGCTACACCTTC. Translated, it gives CASSLGRDRDRGYTF.

The chain uses TRBV28 and TRBJ2-6, with 8 nucleotides matching TRBD1. Losses at the gene ends were 3 bases for V and 2 bases for J; bases not matched to a gene: 9. Germline-derived CDR1 and CDR2 are MDHEN and SYDVKM. CDR3 length: 18 amino acids. CDR3 protein: CASSFRGTGVAGANVLTF. In DNA, the CDR3 is TGTGCCAGCAGTTTTAGGGGGACAGGAGTTGCTGGGGCCAACGTCCTGACTTTC.

This clone was seen ten or more times. The V gene is TRBV7-8, the J gene TRBJ2-2; 7 bases agree with TRBD1. CDR1 SGHVS and CDR2 FQNEAQ come from the germline V gene. Trimming removed 3 bases from V and 4 bases from J; junction bases left unmatched: 5. The CDR3 consists of 15 residues. CDR3 coding DNA: TGTGCCAGCAGCTTTTTACAGGGGCCCACCGGGGAGCTGTTTTTT. Protein sequence: CASSFLQGPTGELFF. Filled out from reference TRBV7-8 and TRBJ2-2, the complete variable domain reads GAGVSQSPRYKVAKRGQDVALRCDPISGHVSLFWYQQALGQGPEFLTYFQNEAQLDKSGLPSDRFFAERPEGSVSTLKIQRTQQEDSAVYLCASSFLQGPTGELFFGEGSRLTVL.

The sample holds one count of this clone. This chain links TRBV27 with TRBJ2-7, with D tentatively TRBD2 (5 bases). The CDR3 loop spans 13 amino acids. V shed 2 bases and J shed 7 bases, with 12 bases lying between them. Germline CDR1 reads MNHEY; CDR2 reads SMNVEV (reference sequence). The CDR3 DNA follows: TGTGCCAGCAGTTTAAGAGGGCCCGGGGAGCAGTACTTC. This translates into CASSLRGPGEQYF.

This rearrangement joins TRBV30 to TRBJ1-5; weak D call: TRBD1 (5 bases). The CDR3 extends over 13 amino acids. Germline V gene sequence: CDR1 GTSNPN, CDR2 SVGIG (reference sequence). V was pared by 1 base and J by 4 bases, with 8 bases between. The CDR3: CAWSGQKNQPQHF. The CDR3 DNA reads as TGTGCCTGGAGTGGACAGAAAAATCAGCCCCAGCATTTT. The whole variable domain, remainder taken from reference TRBV30 and TRBJ1-5, is SQTIHQWPATLVQPVGSPLSLECTVEGTSNPNLYWYRQAAGRGLQLLFYSVGIGQISSEVPQNLSASRPQDRQFILSSKKLLLSDSGFYLCAWSGQKNQPQHFGDGTRLSIL.

The CDR3 protein is CASTREANQETQYF. In DNA, the CDR3 is TGCGCCAGCACCCGGGAGGCTAATCAAGAGACCCAGTACTTC. The chain joins TRBV5-1 to TRBJ2-5, with 7 bases matching TRBD2. The CDR3 sequence is 14 residues long. The germline V gene encodes CDR1 SGHRS and CDR2 YFSETQ. Trimming cost V 6 bases and J 2 bases; bases outside gene matches: 7. Together with reference TRBV5-1 and TRBJ2-5, the CDR3 gives the full variable domain: KAGVTQTPRYLIKTRGQQVTLSCSPISGHRSVSWYQQTPGQGLQFLFEYFSETQRNKGNFPGRFSGRQFSNSRSEMNVSTLELGDSALYLCASTREANQETQYFGPGTRLLVL.

The chain recombines TRBV9 with TRBJ2-2, with TRBD1 matching over 9 bases. V lost 4 bases to trimming and J lost 4 bases; unmatched junction nucleotides: 8. This CDR3 has 16 amino acids. In germline, CDR1 is SGDLS, CDR2 YYNGEE. CDR3 bases: TGTGCCAGCAGCTCAATTACAGGGGGCCTCACCGGGGAGCTGTTTTTT. Translated: CASSSITGGLTGELFF.

The chain employs TRBV9 and TRBJ1-1; possibly TRBD1 for D (5 bases). CDR1 and CDR2 from the germline V gene are SGDLS and YYNGEE. With 3 bases removed from V and 8 bases from J, the gap between germline ends came to 23 bases. The CDR3 sequence is 16 residues long. The CDR3 nucleotides are TGTGCCAGCAGCGAAGGAGTCCAGGTGAAACAGGCCGAAGCTTTCTTT. It encodes CASSEGVQVKQAEAFF.

The chain couples TRBV5-6 to TRBJ2-7; 8 bases map to TRBD2. The germline CDR1 and CDR2 sequences are SGHDT and YYEEEE. This CDR3 comprises 13 residues. The J segment lost 7 bases and the V segment lost 4 bases, leaving 7 bases of the junction unmatched. The CDR3 region has the DNA TGTGCCAGCAGCCGACGGGGGGGCGGTGAGCAGTACTTC. It codes for CASSRRGGGEQYF.

The V gene is TRBV7-3, the J gene TRBJ2-1; 7 positions agree with TRBD1. The germline CDR1 and CDR2 sequences are SGHTA and FQGTGA. The CDR3 length is 12 residues. Trimming removed 4 bases from V and 12 bases from J; junction bases left unmatched: 6. CDR3 nucleotide sequence: TGTGCCAGCAGCTCAGGGCCAGGGGGGCAGTTCTTC. It encodes CASSSGPGGQFF. Using reference TRBV7-3 and TRBJ2-1 for the parts outside the CDR3, the full variable domain is GAGVSQTPSNKVTEKGKYVELRCDPISGHTALYWYRQSLGQGPEFLIYFQGTGAADDSGLPNDRFFAVRPEGSVSTLKIQRTERGDSAVYLCASSSGPGGQFFGPGTRLTVL.